A single sample gave rise to the 22 T cell receptor beta chains below, sequenced in a study of blood T cell repertoires in COVID-19. This table comes from immunoSEQ multiplex PCR, and its TCRdb copy is limited to in-frame clones, with some not included. The sample shows about 120,000 clones, around three quarters of them seen only once. Sequenced input: peripheral blood. These receptors were collected from a man aged 40-49 years with active or convalescent COVID-19.

This rearrangement joins TRBV6-5 to TRBJ1-2, with 7 bases identical to TRBD1. The CDR3 contains 15 residues. V shed 8 bases and J 3 bases; nucleotides not matched to a gene: 12. Germline V gene lookup returns CDR1 MNHEY and CDR2 SVGAGI. This CDR3 reads CASRTTRGNYYGYTF. The CDR3 DNA is TGTGCCAGCCGGACCACCAGGGGGAATTACTATGGCTACACCTTC.

The chain uses TRBV5-1 and TRBJ2-7; the match to TRBD2 covers 7 bases. CDR3 length equals 15 residues. Trimming took 0 bases from V and 2 from J; bases not matched to a gene: 5. The germline gives CDR1 SGHRS, CDR2 YFSETQ. The CDR3 loop reads CASSLGSGATYEQYF. The CDR3 DNA reads as TGCGCCAGCAGCTTGGGCAGCGGGGCCACCTACGAGCAGTACTTC.

The genes are TRBV12-3 or TRBV12-4 and TRBJ2-7; no reliable D call. The CDR3 is 13 amino acids. Trimming took off 6 bases at V and 1 base at J, with 10 bases between the two ends. This CDR3 reads CASSTSQSYEQYF. The CDR3 DNA reads as TGTGCCAGCAGCACTTCGCAATCCTACGAGCAGTACTTC.

V is TRBV19 and J is TRBJ1-4, with unresolved D. Germline V lookup: CDR1 LNHDA, CDR2 SQIVND (reference sequence). Deletions cut 6 bases from V and 1 base from J, with 9 bases between. The CDR3 has 14 amino acids. CDR3 sequence: CASRPTGTNEKLFF. In DNA form, the CDR3 reads TGTGCCAGTAGACCGACGGGAACTAATGAAAAACTGTTTTTT.

A single count supports this clone. This chain uses TRBV14 with TRBJ1-1; 7 nucleotides align to TRBD1. CDR3 size: 13 residues. Germline V lookup: CDR1 SGHDN, CDR2 FVKESK. J lost 0 bases, V lost 6 bases, and 1 base had no gene match. The CDR3 loop reads CASRGQMNTEAFF. The CDR3 region has the DNA TGTGCCAGCAGGGGACAGATGAACACTGAAGCTTTCTTT.

This chain uses TRBV19 with TRBJ2-7, with 8 bases identical to TRBD2. The CDR3 extends over 15 amino acids. The junction had 6 bases not matched to a gene; V was cut back by 3 bases and J by 2 bases. Germline V gives CDR1 LNHDA, CDR2 SQIVND (reference sequence). CDR3 sequence (DNA): TGTGCCAGTAGTATGACGGGGGGGGATACCTACGAGCAGTACTTC. Its translation is CASSMTGGDTYEQYF.

This chain uses TRBV7-9 with TRBJ1-5; 8 nucleotides match TRBD1. The CDR3 extends over 14 amino acids. Germline CDR1 is SEHNR and CDR2 is FQNEAQ (reference sequence). With V trimmed by 5 bases and J by 6 bases, 6 bases remained unmatched. This CDR3 is CASSAGQEGQPQHF. CDR3 nucleotides: TGTGCCAGCAGCGCGGGACAGGAGGGTCAGCCCCAGCATTTT.

This chain joins TRBV4-3 and TRBJ2-2, with 9 bases fitting TRBD2. The CDR3 has 17 residues. Germline CDR1 LGHNA, CDR2 YSLEER. The ends lost 4 bases at V and 1 base at J; junction bases unmatched: 7. For the CDR3, the DNA is TGCGCCAGCAGCCGGCTTTTAGCGGGGGTGAACACCGGGGAGCTGTTTTTT. Amino acid sequence: CASSRLLAGVNTGELFF.

This clone was seen a few times. This CDR3 reads CASNTRGRKGNQPQHF. Here the CDR3 DNA reads TGTGCCAGTAACACCCGGGGGAGAAAGGGGAATCAGCCCCAGCATTTT. The chain joins TRBV19 to TRBJ1-5; tentatively, D is TRBD1 (5 bases). CDR3 length: 16 amino acids. Per the germline V gene, CDR1 is LNHDA and CDR2 is SQIVND (reference sequence). V was shortened by 7 bases and J by 4 bases, with 20 bases between the two germline ends.

J is TRBJ2-1 and V is TRBV7-6, with 8 bases matching TRBD2. Germline V lookup: CDR1 SGHVS, CDR2 FNYEAQ. V shed 5 bases and J 8 bases; nucleotides not matched to a gene: 8. The CDR3 spans 14 residues. CDR3 nucleotides: TGTGCCAGCAGCCAACGGGGGGGCTCGGATGAGCAGTTCTTC. Protein product: CASSQRGGSDEQFF.

The chain joins TRBV5-6 to TRBJ2-7; 7 nucleotides agree with TRBD1. The V and J ends lost 3 bases and 4 bases, in that order; junction bases with no gene match: 4. CDR3 size: 13 residues. Germline CDR1 is SGHDT and CDR2 is YYEEEE. CDR3 protein: CASSSGTVYEQYF. Written as DNA, the CDR3 is TGTGCCAGCAGCTCCGGGACAGTTTACGAGCAGTACTTC.

The CDR3 coding sequence is TGTGCTAGTGGTTGGGGGGGGAACACTGAAGCTTTCTTT. Its translation: CASGWGGNTEAFF. The rearrangement joins TRBV12-5 to TRBJ1-1; a possible D gene is TRBD1 (5 bases). Germline V gene lookup returns CDR1 LGHNT and CDR2 FRNRAP. The CDR3 spans 13 residues. V lost 4 bases to trimming and J lost 1 base, with 7 bases between them.

The V gene is TRBV28, the J gene TRBJ2-4, with 10 bases lining up with TRBD1. CDR1 is MDHEN and CDR2 is SYDVKM in the germline V gene. V shed 6 bases, J shed 6 bases, and the junction held 8 bases outside the gene matches. The CDR3 consists of 15 residues. The CDR3 loop reads CASRSTGGYGNIQYF. CDR3 coding DNA: TGTGCCAGCAGATCGACAGGGGGCTATGGAAACATTCAGTACTTC.

This clone was seen many times. The chain is built from TRBV5-1 and TRBJ2-7; the D gene is possibly TRBD2 (5 bases). Germline V lookup: CDR1 SGHRS, CDR2 YFSETQ. This CDR3 contains 17 residues. Trimming removed 0 bases at V and 4 bases at J, with 20 bases between. The CDR3 loop reads CASSLGSGGGLIYEQYF. The CDR3 DNA is TGCGCCAGCAGCTTGGGGTCCGGCGGAGGATTAATTTACGAGCAGTACTTC. Together with reference TRBV5-1 and TRBJ2-7, the CDR3 gives the full variable domain: KAGVTQTPRYLIKTRGQQVTLSCSPISGHRSVSWYQQTPGQGLQFLFEYFSETQRNKGNFPGRFSGRQFSNSRSEMNVSTLELGDSALYLCASSLGSGGGLIYEQYFGPGTRLTVT.

This clone was seen a handful of times. The genes are TRBV6-5 and TRBJ2-6; D remains ambiguous. The CDR3 is made up of 14 amino acids. V was clipped by 10 bases and J by 0 bases, with 10 bases between them. In germline, CDR1 is MNHEY, CDR2 SVGAGI. CDR3 DNA sequence: TGTGCCACCAGACAATCCTCTGGGGCCAACGTCCTGACTTTC. Translating gives CATRQSSGANVLTF.

The chain carries TRBV30 and TRBJ1-4; D remains ambiguous. Germline loops: CDR1 GTSNPN, CDR2 SVGIG (reference sequence). The CDR3 is 13 residues long. Trimming cost V 0 bases and J 8 bases, with 10 bases left between them. The CDR3: CAWSVAREEKLFF. The CDR3 DNA is TGTGCCTGGAGTGTGGCTCGGGAGGAAAAACTGTTTTTT.

V usage is TRBV19 and J usage is TRBJ2-1, with 11 bases fitting TRBD2. CDR1 and CDR2 (germline): LNHDA, SQIVND (reference sequence). This CDR3 has 16 amino acids. The V and J ends lost 5 bases and 7 bases, in that order; junction bases with no gene match: 10. The CDR3 DNA is TGTGCCAGTAGTCGCTCGACTAGCGGGGTTTATAATGAGCAGTTCTTC. It yields the protein CASSRSTSGVYNEQFF.

V gene TRBV4-1 combines with J gene TRBJ2-1; 9 positions agree with TRBD2. Per germline, CDR1 MGHRA and CDR2 YSYEKL. The CDR3 has 15 residues. Germline trimming cut 3 bases from V and 13 bases from J; bases unmatched to any gene: 13. Here the CDR3 reads CASSHKTGSGSRQFF. The CDR3 DNA reads as TGCGCCAGCAGCCATAAGACGGGTAGCGGGAGTCGTCAGTTCTTC.

For the CDR3, the DNA is TGTGCCAGCAGTTACGCGGCTAGGGCTTTCTTT. It encodes CASSYAARAFF. V and J are TRBV6-5 and TRBJ1-1; D is unclear. CDR3 length equals 11 residues. V gave up 2 bases and J gave up 11 bases, with 9 bases separating them. Germline assignment: CDR1 MNHEY and CDR2 SVGAGI.

This clone was recorded once. The V gene is TRBV28, the J gene TRBJ2-7; TRBD1 aligns across 9 bases. The CDR3 loop spans 16 amino acids. The junction had 5 bases not matched to a gene; V was cut back by 1 base and J by 1 base. CDR1 MDHEN and CDR2 SYDVKM come from the germline V gene. Written as DNA, the CDR3 is TGTGCCAGCAGTTTATTTGCGGGACAGGGATCCTACGAGCAGTACTTC. It codes for CASSLFAGQGSYEQYF.

In this sample, this clone turned up a few times. The chain employs TRBV4-2 and TRBJ2-1; a weak D match, TRBD2 (6 bases). The CDR3 spans 16 residues. Deletions cut 1 base from V and 5 bases from J, with 15 bases between. In germline, CDR1 is LGHNA, CDR2 YNFKEQ. CDR3 sequence: CASSQGPGDLHNEQFF. The DNA for the CDR3 is TGTGCCAGCAGCCAAGGTCCGGGAGATCTCCACAATGAGCAGTTCTTC.

The chain couples TRBV6-1 to TRBJ1-1; 7 positions match TRBD1. The CDR3 extends over 16 amino acids. Losses at the gene ends were 2 bases for V and 1 base for J; bases not matched to a gene: 7. Per the germline V gene, CDR1 is MNHNS and CDR2 is SASEGT. This CDR3 is CASSENSRTGNTEAFF. The CDR3 coding sequence is TGTGCCAGCAGTGAAAATAGCAGGACAGGGAACACTGAAGCTTTCTTT.